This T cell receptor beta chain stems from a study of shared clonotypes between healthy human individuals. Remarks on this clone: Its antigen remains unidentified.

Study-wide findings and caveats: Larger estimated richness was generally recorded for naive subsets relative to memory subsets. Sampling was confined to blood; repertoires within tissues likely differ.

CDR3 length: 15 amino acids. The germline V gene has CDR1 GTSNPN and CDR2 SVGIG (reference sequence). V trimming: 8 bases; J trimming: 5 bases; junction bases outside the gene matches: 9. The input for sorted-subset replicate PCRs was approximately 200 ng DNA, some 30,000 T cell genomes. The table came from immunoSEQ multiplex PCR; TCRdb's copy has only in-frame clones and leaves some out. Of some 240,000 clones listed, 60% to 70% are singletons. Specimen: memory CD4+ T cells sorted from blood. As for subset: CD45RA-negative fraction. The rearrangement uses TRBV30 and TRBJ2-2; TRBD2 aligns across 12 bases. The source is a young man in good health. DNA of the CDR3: TGTGCCACACGACCTGGGACTAGCGGGACCGGGGAGCTGTTTTTT. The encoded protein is CATRPGTSGTGELFF.